One T cell receptor (beta chain) is described in this entry. Its target is not known. Anyone with autoimmune disease history or systemic immunosuppression was excluded. The data originate from a study of OX40 agonist ivuxolimab in advanced cancers. Study in general: Patients were treated with ivuxolimab, an agonistic anti-OX40 (CD134) antibody. Males comprised over 80% of the group, whose mean age was about 60 years (range roughly 20 to 85).

Data came from immunoSEQ multiplex PCR; TCRdb stores just in-frame clones and leaves some out. The repertoire consists of approximately 90,000 clones, with about 87% occurring once and the leading ten covering less than 1%. Study-wide points: Expanded clones tended on average to be more numerous among CD8+ T cells than CD4+.

The input for sequencing was CD4+ or CD8+ T cells sorted from blood, taken in a trial of the OX40 agonist ivuxolimab. The receptor was isolated from an adult with an advanced solid tumor such as melanoma, head and neck, liver or kidney cancer.

CDR3 residues: CASSTRQNPNTEAFF. The CDR3 DNA reads as TGTGCCAGCAGTACCCGACAGAACCCGAACACTGAAGCTTTCTTT. This chain connects TRBV6-6 to TRBJ1-1; tentatively, D is TRBD1 (5 bases). CDR3 length: 15 residues. Germline CDR1 is MNHNY and CDR2 is SVGAGI (reference sequence). V was trimmed by 5 bases and J by 1 base, leaving 14 bases between them.